The 20 T cell receptor beta chains given below trace back to one sample, sequenced in a study of CD8 T cells in ankylosing spondylitis. TCRdb re-called the 5' RACE reads with MiXCR, one entry per CDR3 protein. Found here are over 200,000 distinct CDR3 sequences, about 11% of them singletons; the top ten hold about 20%. Sample: blood, either unsorted or a sorted T cell fraction (not recorded which). These receptor sequences come from a male donor with ankylosing spondylitis or in good health (not recorded which).

This clonotype came up many times. This chain uses TRBV5-1 with TRBJ1-2; 10 nucleotides line up with TRBD1. The V and J ends lost 4 bases and 6 bases, in that order; junction bases with no gene match: 9. This CDR3 is built from 15 residues. Germline V gene sequence: CDR1 SGHRS, CDR2 YFSETQ. CDR3 coding DNA: TGCGCCAGCAGCGACGACAGGGGGCTTTTTAATGGCTACACCTTC. Its translation: CASSDDRGLFNGYTF.

This clonotype came up many times. J is TRBJ2-3 and V is TRBV24-1, with 9 bases aligning to TRBD2. J lost 6 bases, V lost 9 bases, and 3 bases had no gene match. CDR1 is KGHDR, CDR2 SFDVKD, per germline. This CDR3 spans 12 amino acids. The CDR3 spells CATRGGADTQYF. In nucleotides, the CDR3 is TGTGCCACCCGCGGGGGGGCGGATACGCAGTATTTT.

This clonotype has more than one count but fewer than ten. The V and J genes are TRBV7-9 and TRBJ1-2; D gene ambiguous. The CDR3 extends over 11 amino acids. V lost 5 bases and J 4 bases, leaving 5 bases between the germline ends. The germline V gene has CDR1 SEHNR and CDR2 FQNEAQ (reference sequence). For the CDR3, the DNA is TGTGCCAGCAGCCTCAGCTATGGCTACACCTTC. Its protein product is CASSLSYGYTF.

The sample holds many counts of this clonotype. V and J are TRBV28 and TRBJ1-3, with 9 bases identical to TRBD1. Trimming cost V 8 bases and J 4 bases; bases outside gene matches: 15. CDR1 is MDHEN, CDR2 SYDVKM, per germline. CDR3 length: 17 residues. The CDR3 DNA reads TGTGCCAGCGGTGAACATGCACAGGGGGCGCCCGGAAACACCATATATTTT. Encoded protein: CASGEHAQGAPGNTIYF.

This clonotype was counted ten times or more. This chain joins TRBV9 and TRBJ2-1, with D perhaps being TRBD1 or TRBD2 (6 bases each). This CDR3 spans 13 amino acids. CDR1 is SGDLS and CDR2 is YYNGEE in the germline V gene. V was pared by 3 bases and J by 15 bases, with 19 bases between. Written as DNA, the CDR3 is TGTGCCAGCAGCGCCAGATCGGGGGCCGAAAGGTTCTTC. It codes for CASSARSGAERFF.

This clonotype showed up many times. The V call is TRBV20-1, the J call TRBJ2-7, with D perhaps TRBD2 (6 bases). Per germline, CDR1 DFQATT and CDR2 SNEGSKA (reference sequence). With 5 bases removed from V and 2 bases from J, the gap between germline ends came to 16 bases. The CDR3 totals 14 residues. CDR3 in amino acids: CSAGDGGFAYEQYF. CDR3 sequence (DNA): TGCAGTGCTGGGGACGGAGGGTTCGCCTACGAGCAGTACTTC.

This clonotype was detected ten times or more. J is TRBJ2-3 and V is TRBV7-2; D call uncertain. V dropped 0 bases and J dropped 0 bases, with 4 bases sitting between them. Germline V gene sequence: CDR1 SGHTA, CDR2 FQGNSA. CDR3 length: 14 residues. The chain's CDR3 is CASSLAGSTDTQYF. In DNA, the CDR3 is TGTGCCAGCAGCTTAGCGGGGAGCACAGATACGCAGTATTTT.

This clonotype was found many times. CDR3 DNA: TGTGCCACCAGTGATACCCTCGCACAGGGCAACGGCTACACCTTC. It translates to CATSDTLAQGNGYTF. The rearrangement joins TRBV24-1 to TRBJ1-2, with a possible D match to TRBD1 (6 bases). The CDR3 spans 15 residues. Trimming pared 3 bases from V and 8 bases from J, leaving 18 bases between. In germline, CDR1 is KGHDR, CDR2 SFDVKD.

CDR3: CASSVGTANYGYTF. CDR3 nucleotide sequence: TGTGCCAGCAGTGTCGGGACAGCTAACTATGGCTACACCTTC. The chain recombines TRBV28 with TRBJ1-2; 7 bases are a match to TRBD1. Trimming took 5 bases from V and 0 from J; bases not matched to a gene: 3. The CDR3 extends over 14 amino acids. Germline V gene lookup returns CDR1 MDHEN and CDR2 SYDVKM.

The CDR3: CASSRYRAMNTEAFF. In DNA form, the CDR3 reads TGTGCCAGCAGCCGTTACCGGGCCATGAACACTGAAGCTTTCTTT. The chain is built from TRBV14 and TRBJ1-1; D call uncertain. CDR1 and CDR2 (germline): SGHDN, FVKESK. The CDR3 totals 15 residues. V was trimmed by 4 bases and J by 0 bases, leaving 12 bases between them.

This clonotype showed up many times. V is TRBV6-5 and J is TRBJ2-5, with a possible D match to TRBD2 (7 bases). In germline, CDR1 is MNHEY, CDR2 SVGAGI. This CDR3 comprises 16 residues. Deletions cut 0 bases from V and 5 bases from J, with 16 bases between. As DNA, the CDR3 is TGTGCCAGCAGTTACTCTATTCTGGCGGGGGCTGAGACCCAGTACTTC. Its translation: CASSYSILAGAETQYF.

The V call is TRBV12-3 or TRBV12-4, the J call TRBJ1-2, with D unresolved. The germline V and J ends were trimmed by 6 bases and 1 base, with 9 bases remaining between them. The CDR3 extends over 13 amino acids. CDR3 nucleotide sequence: TGTGCCAGCAGCTGGACGGTTAACTATGGCTACACCTTC. This codes for CASSWTVNYGYTF.

V gene TRBV7-9 combines with J gene TRBJ1-1, with D unresolved. The CDR3 has 15 amino acids. V was cut by 3 bases and J by 0 bases, with 11 bases left in between. Germline lookup yields CDR1 SEHNR and CDR2 FQNEAQ (reference sequence). In DNA, the CDR3 is TGTGCCAGCAGCTTTTCGGGCAGGTTGAACACTGAAGCTTTCTTT. Translation: CASSFSGRLNTEAFF.

This clonotype was counted at least ten times. This chain connects TRBV20-1 to TRBJ2-1; 8 bases fit TRBD2. The V gene's germline CDR1 is DFQATT and CDR2 SNEGSKA (reference sequence). J lost 4 bases, V lost 4 bases, and 6 bases had no gene match. This CDR3 is built from 14 residues. Here the CDR3 DNA reads TGCAGTGCTACATCCGGACTAGCTTACAATGAGCAGTTCTTC. Translated: CSATSGLAYNEQFF.

This clonotype was observed many times. CDR3 nucleotide sequence: TGTGCCAGCAGCGCCCAGGACAGCAACACCGGGGAGCTGTTTTTT. Protein sequence: CASSAQDSNTGELFF. The chain carries TRBV9 and TRBJ2-2; D perhaps matches TRBD1 (6 bases). This CDR3 has 15 residues. Germline values: CDR1 SGDLS, CDR2 YYNGEE. V lost 3 bases and J lost 2, with 11 bases in between.

This clonotype was detected many times. V and J are TRBV7-8 and TRBJ2-1; either TRBD1 or TRBD2 may fit D (6 bases each). V dropped 2 bases and J dropped 4 bases, with 12 bases sitting between them. Per the germline V gene, CDR1 is SGHVS and CDR2 is FQNEAQ. The CDR3 has 15 amino acids. CDR3 sequence reads: CASSLTGDKYNEQFF. The CDR3 bases are TGTGCCAGCAGCTTAACGGGGGACAAGTACAATGAGCAGTTCTTC.

This clonotype appeared many times. For the CDR3, the DNA is TGTGCCAGCAGCCTAGGCGGCGACAGGGGATACGAGCAGTACTTC. As protein: CASSLGGDRGYEQYF. This chain joins TRBV28 and TRBJ2-7, with TRBD1 matching over 8 bases. Germline assignment: CDR1 MDHEN and CDR2 SYDVKM. The CDR3 spans 15 residues. J was trimmed by 4 bases and V by 6 bases; bases with no gene match: 11.

In regard to this clonotype: As the CDR3 is not closed by the conserved phenylalanine or tryptophan, this likely results from a read error. The chain recombines TRBV29-1 with TRBJ2-7; 9 nucleotides match TRBD1. Germline V lookup: CDR1 SQVTM, CDR2 ANQGSEA. The V and J ends lost 7 bases and 4 bases, in that order; junction bases with no gene match: 8. The CDR3 sequence is 13 residues long. The CDR3 sequence: CSGALDRGYEQYS. The DNA for the CDR3 is TGCAGCGGAGCCCTGGACAGGGGTTACGAGCAGTACTCC.

The sample holds many counts of this clonotype. The chain is built from TRBV5-4 and TRBJ1-1; D is uncertain. The germline gives CDR1 SGHNT, CDR2 YYREEE (reference sequence). The CDR3 length is 13 residues. The V gene lost 3 bases and the J gene lost 4 bases, with 10 bases spanning the gap. The CDR3 sequence: CASSSEGGTEAFF. The DNA of the CDR3 is TGTGCCAGCAGCTCGGAGGGCGGCACTGAAGCTTTCTTT.

This clonotype showed up just a few times. The CDR3 loop reads CASRGGTGQQETQYF. The CDR3 DNA follows: TGTGCCAGCAGGGGGGGAACGGGACAGCAAGAGACCCAGTACTTC. The chain carries TRBV2 and TRBJ2-5, with D possibly being TRBD1 (7 bases). The ends were cut back, 6 bases at V and 2 bases at J, with 16 bases in the middle. From germline, CDR1 is SNHLY and CDR2 FYNNEI. The CDR3 runs to 15 residues.